This record looks at one TCR beta chain sequence and its context. Its antigen is currently not known. The sample holds no much larger clone one base away, and base qualities are not on file. The record originates from a study of OX40 agonist ivuxolimab in advanced cancers. Looking at the study overall: Ivuxolimab was an agonistic, fully human IgG2 monoclonal antibody directed against OX40 (CD134), a costimulatory receptor. Intravenous ivuxolimab was administered to patients every 2 weeks at six dose levels: 0.01, 0.1, 0.3, 1.5, 3 and 10 mg/kg. Among the roughly 54 dose-escalation patients, some 19 had hepatocellular carcinoma, roughly 15 melanoma, 9 renal cell carcinoma and 9 head and neck cancer. In the dose-escalation cohort, 65% to 90% of patients were male, and the mean age was roughly 60 years, with a range of about 23 to 90. Prior anti-PD-1, anti-PD-L1 or anti-CTLA-4 therapy was permitted, and approximately 41% of dose-escalation patients had received checkpoint inhibitors. Three dose-escalation patients achieved partial responses, one with hepatocellular carcinoma and two with cutaneous melanoma. The purpose of peripheral TCRbeta sequencing was to test whether ivuxolimab changed TCR sequence diversity and led to clonal T-cell expansion. The paper reports the monotherapy dose-escalation portion (N of about 50 patients) of the phase I ivuxolimab trial.

The CDR3 contains 15 residues, cysteine and phenylalanine counted. CDR3 DNA only is kept here, 45 bases in frame from base 1. Germline trimming amounts to 2 bases on V and 4 bases on J, with 4 as the count of junction bases outside the gene matches. As encoded in the germline V gene (reference sequence), CDR1 is MNHNY while CDR2 is SVGAGI. The trial excluded patients who had a history of autoimmune disease or were on systemic immunosuppression. In every dose cohort, peripheral blood was drawn for TCR sequencing at baseline, cycle 4 day 1, and cycle 7 day 1. Samples came from an open-label, multicenter, first-in-human phase I dose-escalation trial of ivuxolimab. Adults with locally advanced or metastatic melanoma, renal cell carcinoma, hepatocellular carcinoma or head and neck squamous cell carcinoma were enrolled in the trial. Before TCR sequencing, CD4+ T cells and CD8+ T cells were sorted from peripheral blood as separate populations.

Paper-wide results and their limitations: Partial responders in the 0.1-3.0 mg/kg groups had among the lowest normalized peripheral clonal expansion, especially among CD8+ T cells. Clonal expansion of both CD4+ and CD8+ blood T cells was observed from baseline to week 6 at doses 0.1 to 3.0 mg/kg. The antigen specificity of the clonally expanded peripheral T cells was not determined. On average, CD8+ T cells showed more expanded clones than CD4+ T cells after ivuxolimab. Low levels of normalized T-cell clonal expansion were also seen in some nonresponding patients.

For sequencing of the TCRbeta CDR3 region, genomic DNA was extracted from the sorted cells. TCRbeta CDR3 regions were sequenced using the immunoSEQ Assay. TCRdb stores this immuneACCESS table with in-frame sequences only. Part of the clones is absent; in the studies checked, under half of the shortfall reflects unresolved V genes, and no reason is known for the rest. Within this sample are just under 85,000 clones, with around four fifths of them counted one time only. The ten most abundant clones make up more than 0.75% of the sample. This clonotype was obtained from an adult with an advanced solid tumor such as melanoma, head and neck, liver or kidney cancer. The material was CD4+ or CD8+ T cells sorted from blood, obtained in a trial of the OX40 agonist ivuxolimab. This chain joins TRBV6-6 to TRBJ1-2; TRBD1 lines up with 10 middle nucleotides. The CDR3 corresponds to CASSYTTGGSYGYTF. The DNA is TGTGCCAGCAGTTACACGACAGGGGGCAGCTATGGCTACACCTTC.